This T cell receptor (beta chain) derives from a study of CD8+ T cells in alopecia areata. Study as a whole: Patients remained on tofacitinib for 6 to 18 months and then went 6 months without it. Study-level findings and limits: Compared with normal scalp, lesional scalp had higher clonality and more expanded CD8+ clones. Many expanded lesional clones persisted in scalp and blood during tofacitinib.

For this clone: Its specificity is not known.

The treatment: oral pan-JAK inhibitor, 5-10 mg twice daily. Trimming stripped 7 bases from V and 4 bases from J, with 16 bases between. Germline V gene lookup returns CDR1 SGHRS and CDR2 YFSETQ. The CDR3 has 14 residues. Following RNA extraction, reverse transcription yielded cDNA that acted as the sequencing template. Only in-frame clones appear in the TCRdb table, and some are missing; sequencing was by immunoSEQ multiplex PCR. The profile shows 110,000 or so clones, 56% of them singletons. The chain is built from TRBV5-1 and TRBJ2-3; either TRBD1 or TRBD2 may fit D (6 bases each). This TCR was recovered from a human donor with alopecia areata. Here the sequenced sample was CD4+ T cells sorted from blood, taken at week 24, from a patient treated with tofacitinib. The DNA for the CDR3 is TGCGCCAGCTCCGAGGGGGGCCGCGCAGATACGCAGTATTTT. It specifies CASSEGGRADTQYF.